This entry is about one TCR beta chain. The antigen remains unidentified. Reverse transcribed after extraction, RNA yielded cDNA as the sequencing template. Sequencing was performed with immunoSEQ multiplex PCR; in TCRdb, only in-frame clones are kept and a portion is missing. The sample yields 4,800 or so clones, more than 85% seen once. This record belongs to a study of CD8+ T cells in alopecia areata. Background on the study: The authors scored treated patients' severity by affected scalp percentage.

This CDR3 is built from 16 residues. V lost 3 bases and J 0 bases, leaving 17 bases between the germline ends. From germline, CDR1 is GTSNPN and CDR2 SVGIG (reference sequence). Study-wide results and caveats: In scalp samples, resident alphabeta T cells of normal skin are also sequenced. On tofacitinib, scalp and blood still held many of the expanded lesional clones. The study found higher clonality in lesional than normal scalp, especially in alopecia totalis/universalis.

Treatment denoted: oral pan-JAK inhibitor, 5-10 mg twice daily. Alopecia areata patients gave lesional scalp punch biopsies and peripheral blood samples. This sequence was found in a human donor with alopecia areata. The chain uses TRBV30 and TRBJ1-1, with D possibly being TRBD1 (5 bases). Sequencing was performed on skin, taken at week 4, from a patient treated with tofacitinib. CDR3 in amino acids: CAWRVEGKGMNTEAFF. CDR3 sequence (DNA): TGTGCCTGGAGGGTTGAGGGGAAAGGAATGAACACTGAAGCTTTCTTT.